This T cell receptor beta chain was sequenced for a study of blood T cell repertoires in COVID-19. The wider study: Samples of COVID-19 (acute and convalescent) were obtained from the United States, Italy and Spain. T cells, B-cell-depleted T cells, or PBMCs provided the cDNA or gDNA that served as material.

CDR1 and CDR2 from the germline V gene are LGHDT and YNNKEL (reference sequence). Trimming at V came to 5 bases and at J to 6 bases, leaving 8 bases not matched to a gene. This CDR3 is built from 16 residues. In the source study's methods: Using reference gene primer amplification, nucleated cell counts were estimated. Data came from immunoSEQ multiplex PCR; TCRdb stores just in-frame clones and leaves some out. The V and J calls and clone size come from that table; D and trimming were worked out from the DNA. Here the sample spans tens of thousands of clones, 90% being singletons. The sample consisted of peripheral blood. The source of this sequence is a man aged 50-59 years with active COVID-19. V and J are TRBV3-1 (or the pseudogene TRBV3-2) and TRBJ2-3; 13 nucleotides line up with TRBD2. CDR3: CASSSLAGGPEDTQYF. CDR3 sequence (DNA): TGTGCCAGCAGCTCACTAGCGGGGGGGCCAGAGGATACGCAGTATTTT.